This T cell receptor beta chain emerged from a study of Ad26.COV2.S vaccination and SARS-CoV-2 variants. The overall study: Donor got 5x10^10 or 1x10^11 viral particles of Ad26.COV2.S. Overall study findings and caveats: Reportedly, after vaccination the spike-specific CD8+ and CD4+ T cell responses displayed substantial breadth.

TCRdb's table, derived via immunoSEQ multiplex PCR, lists solely in-frame clones and lacks some. The sample lists a few hundred thousand clones; around 90% were seen once. This clone was detected once. What it binds is unknown. The J segment lost 2 bases and the V segment lost 6 bases, leaving 6 bases of the junction unmatched. This CDR3 has 13 residues. The germline V gene has CDR1 SQVTM and CDR2 ANQGSEA. Indicated treatment: roughly 18 received Ad26.COV2.S at low or high dose, single or two shots; five or six received placebo; per-sample allocation not given. It was on day 63 after the first vaccine or placebo injection that samples were taken.

This TCR was recovered from a person aged 18-65 years who received the Ad26.COV2.S COVID-19 vaccine or a placebo. The chain employs TRBV29-1 and TRBJ1-1; 7 positions match TRBD1. Specimen: peripheral blood, collected in a trial of Ad26.COV2.S vaccine versus placebo. The CDR3 sequence is CSVKQGTNTEAFF. In nucleotides, the CDR3 is TGCAGCGTAAAACAGGGGACTAACACTGAAGCTTTCTTT.